Listed below are T cell receptor beta chains from one sample, sequenced in a study of T cell repertoires in cytomegalovirus infection. One entry per CDR3 protein, called by TCRdb with MiXCR from the reads. Of more than 250,000 distinct CDR3 sequences in the sample, roughly 15% were seen once. The sequenced sample consisted of PBMCs. The receptors come from a human donor in good health (CMV status not recorded). Some clones in this sample may be carry-over from other donors' samples. Both conserved end residues are part of each CDR3. Each record gives: J gene, clone size, V gene, D gene, CDR3 DNA, CDR3 protein. D genes are given only for firm matches. Part of the rows lack a size; the others show once, few, many or a class for expanded clones.

J gene: TRBJ1-1
clone size: NA
V gene: TRBV6-6
D gene: NA
CDR3 DNA: TGTGCCAGCAGAGACAAGAACACTGAAGCTTTCTTT
CDR3 protein: CASRDKNTEAFF

J gene: TRBJ1-2
clone size: many
V gene: TRBV10-3
D gene: NA
CDR3 DNA: TGTGCCATCAGTGAGTTTCCTCAGGGAAGTAACTATGGCTACACCTTC
CDR3 protein: CAISEFPQGSNYGYTF

J gene: TRBJ2-5
clone size: many
V gene: TRBV28
D gene: NA
CDR3 DNA: TGTGCCAGCAGTCTAGCGACAGACCCCCAAGAGACCCAGTACTTC
CDR3 protein: CASSLATDPQETQYF

J gene: TRBJ1-2
clone size: many
V gene: TRBV19
D gene: NA
CDR3 DNA: TGTGCCAGTAAGAGCTCATCGGCATCCTATGGCTACACCTTC
CDR3 protein: CASKSSSASYGYTF

J gene: TRBJ2-7
clone size: NA
V gene: TRBV5-1
D gene: NA
CDR3 DNA: TGCGCCAGCTCCCGTGGCAGGCCCCTGGTCGAGCAGTACTTC
CDR3 protein: CASSRGRPLVEQYF

J gene: TRBJ2-3
clone size: many
V gene: TRBV6-2/TRBV6-3
D gene: TRBD2
CDR3 DNA: TGTGCCAGCAGAGCCCTAGCGGGAGCGACAGATACGCAGTATTTT
CDR3 protein: CASRALAGATDTQYF

J gene: TRBJ2-7
clone size: many
V gene: TRBV6-2/TRBV6-3
D gene: NA
CDR3 DNA: TGTGCCAGCAGTTACTCGGCGACTATTCTTCTTTTCGAGCAGTACTTC
CDR3 protein: CASSYSATILLFEQYF

J gene: TRBJ2-3
clone size: many
V gene: TRBV7-8
D gene: NA
CDR3 DNA: TGTGCCAGCAGCAACTTGGGACAACGCCTCGCGGATACGCAGTATTTT
CDR3 protein: CASSNLGQRLADTQYF

J gene: TRBJ1-4
clone size: NA
V gene: TRBV20-1
D gene: NA
CDR3 DNA: TGCAGTGCTATCGGACCCGAAGGTTGGGGAAAACTGTTTTTT
CDR3 protein: CSAIGPEGWGKLFF

J gene: TRBJ2-3
clone size: NA
V gene: TRBV5-1
D gene: NA
CDR3 DNA: TGCGCCAGCAAGAAAGGGACCACAGATACGCAGTATTTT
CDR3 protein: CASKKGTTDTQYF

J gene: TRBJ2-4
clone size: NA
V gene: TRBV7-9
D gene: TRBD2
CDR3 DNA: TGTGCCAGCAGCCCGACTAGCGGGGGCCCAGGAGGAAACATTCAGTACTTC
CDR3 protein: CASSPTSGGPGGNIQYF

J gene: TRBJ2-1
clone size: few
V gene: TRBV2
D gene: TRBD2
CDR3 DNA: TGTGCCAGCATGGAGACTAGCGGGGCGAATGAGCAGTTCTTC
CDR3 protein: CASMETSGANEQFF

J gene: TRBJ1-2
clone size: few
V gene: TRBV20-1
D gene: NA
CDR3 DNA: TGCAGTGCTAGGGATAGGTTGGGCTACACCTTC
CDR3 protein: CSARDRLGYTF

J gene: TRBJ2-2
clone size: few
V gene: TRBV12-3/TRBV12-4
D gene: TRBD1
CDR3 DNA: TGTGCCAGCAACCTAGGGACAGTAATGAACACCGGGGAGCTGTTTTTT
CDR3 protein: CASNLGTVMNTGELFF